This T cell receptor beta chain appears in the sequencing data of a study of shared clonotypes between healthy human individuals. Comment on this clone: Other DNA sequences in the sample encode the same CDR3.

V dropped 1 base and J dropped 4 bases, with 11 bases sitting between them. This CDR3 has 15 amino acids. Germline-derived CDR1 and CDR2 are SGHTA and FQGNSA. Original handling: For the immunoSEQ data, sequences were junction-only without quality scores, so filtering differed. Clones were read by immunoSEQ multiplex PCR, and TCRdb kept only the in-frame ones, dropping some. V and J calls and clone size are copied from that table; D and trimming were computed from the DNA. The sample holds a few million clones; 85% to 95% are singletons and the top ten take 0.35% to 0.5%. The sequenced sample consisted of naive CD4+ T cells from PBMCs. The sample's subset: CD45RA+ positively selected. This sequence was found in a man between 18 and 29 years old in good health. Some clones in this sample may be carry-over from other donors' samples. The chain couples TRBV7-2 to TRBJ2-1; D is unclear. The CDR3 protein is CASSLGGRSYNEQFF. CDR3 coding DNA: TGTGCCAGCAGCTTAGGGGGTAGAAGTTACAATGAGCAGTTCTTC.